The 25 T cell receptor beta chains below come from one sample, sequenced in a study of control samples from healthy donors and cancer patients. The assay was immunoSEQ multiplex PCR, and TCRdb's table has in-frame clones only and misses some. The sample holds roughly 120,000 clones, about nine tenths seen once. Sequencing was carried out using blood. The receptors derive from a woman younger than 35 in good health.

This clone came up a few times. This chain connects TRBV14 to TRBJ1-2; no reliable D call. The CDR3 sequence is 15 residues long. Trimming took 0 bases from V and 4 from J, leaving 12 bases between them. Germline V CDR1 and CDR2: SGHDN, FVKESK. The CDR3 spells CASSQEYGPSYGYTF. The CDR3 DNA follows: TGTGCCAGCAGCCAAGAATACGGGCCTAGCTATGGCTACACCTTC. The full variable domain, with the rest looked up from reference TRBV14 and TRBJ1-2, is EAGVTQFPSHSVIEKGQTVTLRCDPISGHDNLYWYRRVMGKEIKFLLHFVKESKQDESGMPNNRFLAERTGGTYSTLKVQPAELEDSGVYFCASSQEYGPSYGYTFGSGTRLTVV.

This clone showed up just once. The rearrangement uses TRBV7-2 and TRBJ2-2; no clear D. Trimming left V 1 base short and J 1 base short, with 7 bases between. The CDR3 consists of 15 residues. CDR1 SGHTA and CDR2 FQGNSA come from the germline V gene. The CDR3 protein is CASSLVGWNTGELFF. The CDR3 DNA follows: TGTGCCAGCAGCTTAGTAGGATGGAACACCGGGGAGCTGTTTTTT. Full variable domain (missing parts from reference TRBV7-2 and TRBJ2-2): GAGVSQSPSNKVTEKGKDVELRCDPISGHTALYWYRQSLGQGLEFLIYFQGNSAPDKSGLPSDRFSAERTGGSVSTLTIQRTQQEDSAVYLCASSLVGWNTGELFFGEGSRLTVL.

The V gene is TRBV28, the J gene TRBJ1-6; D is uncertain. The V end lost 1 base, the J end lost 7 bases, and 14 bases lay between the germline ends. The CDR3 runs 16 residues. Per the germline V gene, CDR1 is MDHEN and CDR2 is SYDVKM. CDR3 sequence reads: CASSLYPLAANSPLHF. The CDR3 coding sequence is TGTGCCAGCAGTTTATATCCCCTTGCGGCCAATTCACCCCTCCACTTT.

This clone appeared a single time. The chain joins TRBV29-1 to TRBJ1-5; D unclear. The CDR3 runs to 12 residues. The germline V and J ends were trimmed by 4 bases and 4 bases, with 8 bases remaining between them. Looked up from germline, CDR1 is SQVTM and CDR2 is ANQGSEA. This chain's CDR3 is CSVADRNQPQHF. The CDR3 DNA reads as TGCAGCGTTGCTGACCGTAATCAGCCCCAGCATTTT.

The chain is built from TRBV11-2 and TRBJ2-7, with TRBD2 matching 13 bases. V shed 8 bases, J shed 2 bases, and the junction held 9 bases outside the gene matches. There are 16 residues in the CDR3. Germline V gene lookup returns CDR1 SGHAT and CDR2 FQNNGV. This CDR3 is CASGTGTSGTAYEQYF. The CDR3 bases are TGTGCCAGCGGAACCGGGACTAGCGGGACCGCCTACGAGCAGTACTTC. Drawing the rest from reference TRBV11-2 and TRBJ2-7, the complete variable domain is EAGVAQSPRYKIIEKRQSVAFWCNPISGHATLYWYQQILGQGPKLLIQFQNNGVVDDSQLPKDRFSAERLKGVDSTLKIQPAKLEDSAVYLCASGTGTSGTAYEQYFGPGTRLTVT.

The V gene is TRBV7-9, the J gene TRBJ2-5, with 10 bases matching TRBD1. Germline loops: CDR1 SEHNR, CDR2 FQNEAQ (reference sequence). The CDR3 length is 15 residues. Losses at the gene ends were 5 bases for V and 4 bases for J; bases not matched to a gene: 7. CDR3 bases: TGTGCCAGCAGCCCGGGACAGGGGATTCGAGAGACCCAGTACTTC. Protein product: CASSPGQGIRETQYF.

This chain uses TRBV20-1 with TRBJ2-1; D call uncertain. V lost 3 bases and J 12 bases, leaving 15 bases between the germline ends. The length of the CDR3 is 12 residues. Germline CDR1 reads DFQATT; CDR2 reads SNEGSKA (reference sequence). Here the CDR3 DNA reads TGCAGTGCTAGTCACACAGAGACTTTGCAGTTCTTC. Encoded protein: CSASHTETLQFF.

The J gene is TRBJ1-6, the V gene TRBV7-2; weak D call: TRBD1 (6 bases). Germline V gives CDR1 SGHTA, CDR2 FQGNSA. With 4 bases removed from V and 8 bases from J, the gap between germline ends came to 18 bases. The CDR3 sequence is 16 residues long. CDR3 amino acids: CASSSSGQYKDSPLHF. The CDR3 coding sequence is TGTGCCAGCAGCTCATCCGGACAGTATAAGGATTCACCCCTCCACTTT.

The chain recombines TRBV3-1 (or the pseudogene TRBV3-2) with TRBJ1-1, with a weak D call TRBD1 (5 bases). The CDR3 consists of 16 residues. CDR1 and CDR2 (germline): LGHDT, YNNKEL (reference sequence). Trimming removed 2 bases at V and 1 base at J, with 14 bases between. The CDR3 loop reads CASSQSKGLGNTEAFF. The CDR3 DNA reads TGTGCCAGCAGCCAATCTAAGGGGCTGGGGAACACTGAAGCTTTCTTT.

The rearrangement joins TRBV20-1 to TRBJ2-5, with TRBD2 matching over 9 bases. J lost 9 bases, V lost 3 bases, and 8 bases had no gene match. The CDR3 is 13 residues long. Germline V lookup: CDR1 DFQATT, CDR2 SNEGSKA (reference sequence). CDR3 loop: CSASLARGGPQYF. CDR3 in DNA: TGCAGTGCTAGTCTTGCGCGGGGGGGTCCCCAGTACTTC.

The chain carries TRBV2 and TRBJ1-3; D is unresolved. V dropped 6 bases and J dropped 0 bases, with 6 bases sitting between them. The germline V gene encodes CDR1 SNHLY and CDR2 FYNNEI. This CDR3 spans 13 amino acids. The DNA for the CDR3 is TGTGCCAGCAGCGAGGGCTCTGGAAACACCATATATTTT. Translating gives CASSEGSGNTIYF.

The chain joins TRBV9 to TRBJ1-4, with 8 bases fitting TRBD1. The CDR3 extends over 16 amino acids. With V trimmed by 2 bases and J by 7 bases, 10 bases remained unmatched. CDR1 and CDR2 from the germline V gene are SGDLS and YYNGEE. CDR3 in DNA: TGTGCCAGCAGCGTCCGGACAGGGATAAAGGGTGAAAAACTGTTTTTT. Amino acid sequence: CASSVRTGIKGEKLFF.

The chain combines TRBV7-9 with TRBJ1-3; 8 positions agree with TRBD1. The J segment lost 4 bases and the V segment lost 5 bases, leaving 7 bases of the junction unmatched. Per the germline V gene, CDR1 is SEHNR and CDR2 is FQNEAQ (reference sequence). The CDR3 runs to 15 residues. In nucleotides, the CDR3 is TGTGCCAGCAGCACCAGGGGGCGTAAGGGAAACACCATATATTTT. The encoded protein is CASSTRGRKGNTIYF.

V is TRBV18 and J is TRBJ1-2, with TRBD1 matching 9 bases. Germline CDR1 and CDR2: KGHSH and LQKENI. The trim removed 2 bases at V and 6 bases at J, leaving 7 bases unmatched. CDR3 length equals 15 residues. The CDR3 loop reads CASSPTRTGEDGYTF. CDR3 sequence (DNA): TGTGCCAGCTCACCAACCAGGACAGGGGAGGATGGCTACACCTTC.

The DNA for the CDR3 is TGTGCCAGCAGGGATACCTACGAGCAGTACTTC. It is translated as CASRDTYEQYF. V gene TRBV28 combines with J gene TRBJ2-7; no firm D call. The CDR3 is 11 residues long. CDR1 is MDHEN, CDR2 SYDVKM, per germline. Deletions cut 6 bases from V and 2 bases from J, with 5 bases between.

V usage is TRBV29-1 and J usage is TRBJ1-4; maybe TRBD1 (6 bases). Per germline, CDR1 SQVTM and CDR2 ANQGSEA. There are 15 residues in the CDR3. V was clipped by 4 bases and J by 0 bases, with 12 bases between them. The CDR3 DNA is TGCAGCGTTGGACCCAGGGGTGCAACTAATGAAAAACTGTTTTTT. Residues: CSVGPRGATNEKLFF.

The chain has TRBV7-9 and TRBJ1-2, with 7 bases identical to TRBD1. The V and J ends lost 4 bases and 3 bases, in that order; junction bases with no gene match: 8. There are 15 residues in the CDR3. Germline V gene data show CDR1 as SEHNR and CDR2 as FQNEAQ (reference sequence). CDR3 bases: TGTGCCAGCAGCTCACCGGGACAGTCCCACTATGGCTACACCTTC. Encoded protein: CASSSPGQSHYGYTF.

The rearrangement uses TRBV18 and TRBJ2-3, with D unclear. Trimming left V 3 bases short and J 0 bases short, with 4 bases between. CDR1 is KGHSH, CDR2 LQKENI, per germline. The CDR3 spans 13 residues. In nucleotides, the CDR3 is TGTGCCAGCTCACCCTTTAGCACAGATACGCAGTATTTT. Translated: CASSPFSTDTQYF.

The chain links TRBV5-1 to TRBJ2-5; TRBD1 matches 8 bases. The junction had 12 bases not matched to a gene; V was cut back by 0 bases and J by 5 bases. Germline CDR1 SGHRS, CDR2 YFSETQ. The CDR3 extends over 17 amino acids. The CDR3 region has the DNA TGCGCCAGCAGCTTGGCCACTCGGACAGGGAATAGGGAGACCCAGTACTTC. Its translation is CASSLATRTGNRETQYF.

The CDR3 spells CASSTLGGETQYF. CDR3 nucleotides: TGTGCCAGCAGTACCCTCGGGGGGGAGACCCAGTACTTC. The chain couples TRBV6-2 or TRBV6-3 to TRBJ2-5; TRBD2 aligns across 7 bases. The CDR3 has 13 amino acids. V gave up 5 bases and J gave up 5 bases; unmatched junction bases: 5. Looked up from germline, CDR1 is MNHEY and CDR2 is SVGEGT.

The chain joins TRBV29-1 to TRBJ2-5; D is undetermined. Germline CDR1 and CDR2: SQVTM and ANQGSEA. Trimming removed 7 bases from V and 2 bases from J, with 5 bases in between. The CDR3 sequence is 10 residues long. In DNA, the CDR3 is TGCAGCGACGAACAAGAGACCCAGTACTTC. Translating gives CSDEQETQYF.

The chain carries TRBV20-1 and TRBJ2-1; 12 bases line up with TRBD1. This CDR3 is 11 amino acids long. Germline lookup yields CDR1 DFQATT and CDR2 SNEGSKA (reference sequence). The CDR3 DNA follows: TGCTCGGGACAGGGGGCAGGGGAGCAGTTCTTC. Its protein product is CSGQGAGEQFF.

V gene TRBV6-2 or TRBV6-3 combines with J gene TRBJ1-2; 7 nucleotides agree with TRBD1. J lost 0 bases, V lost 4 bases, and 20 bases had no gene match. Germline V lookup: CDR1 MNHEY, CDR2 SVGEGT. This CDR3 is 20 amino acids long. The CDR3 sequence: CASSLRLWISWTGTNYGYTF. The CDR3 DNA sequence: TGTGCCAGCAGTTTACGGTTATGGATTTCATGGACAGGCACTAACTATGGCTACACCTTC.

The chain employs TRBV4-3 and TRBJ2-2; 10 bases fit TRBD2. V lost 2 bases, J lost 3 bases, and 15 bases stayed unmatched. CDR3 length: 20 amino acids. The germline CDR1 and CDR2 sequences are LGHNA and YSLEER. The CDR3 protein is CASSQRALASGRTYTGELFF. CDR3 DNA: TGCGCCAGCAGCCAACGAGCCCTGGCTAGCGGGAGAACCTACACCGGGGAGCTGTTTTTT.

This clone was observed once. The rearrangement links TRBV29-1 to TRBJ1-1; weak D call: TRBD1 (5 bases). CDR3 size: 14 residues. Germline V gene sequence: CDR1 SQVTM, CDR2 ANQGSEA. V lost 1 base to trimming and J lost 0 bases, with 9 bases between them. The CDR3 sequence: CSVEGQRMNTEAFF. The CDR3 nucleotides read TGCAGCGTTGAAGGACAGAGAATGAACACTGAAGCTTTCTTT.